Reported below is one T cell receptor (beta chain). This table comes from immunoSEQ multiplex PCR, and its TCRdb copy is limited to in-frame clones, with some not included. This table holds some 160,000 clones, around 85% found once. The data originate from a study of T cell responses to AZD1222 COVID-19 vaccine. Material: peripheral blood, obtained 28 days after the second AZD1222 dose. The TCR comes from an adult who received the AZD1222 COVID-19 vaccine.

The DNA for the CDR3 is TGTGCCAGCAAGAGGGGCGAGATGAACACTGAAGCTTTCTTT. Protein sequence: CASKRGEMNTEAFF. The rearrangement links TRBV27 to TRBJ1-1, with D possibly TRBD1 on 5 matching bases. The CDR3 totals 14 residues. CDR1 is MNHEY and CDR2 is SMNVEV in the germline V gene (reference sequence). Trimming shortened V by 7 bases and J by 0 bases, and 12 bases separated the two germline ends.